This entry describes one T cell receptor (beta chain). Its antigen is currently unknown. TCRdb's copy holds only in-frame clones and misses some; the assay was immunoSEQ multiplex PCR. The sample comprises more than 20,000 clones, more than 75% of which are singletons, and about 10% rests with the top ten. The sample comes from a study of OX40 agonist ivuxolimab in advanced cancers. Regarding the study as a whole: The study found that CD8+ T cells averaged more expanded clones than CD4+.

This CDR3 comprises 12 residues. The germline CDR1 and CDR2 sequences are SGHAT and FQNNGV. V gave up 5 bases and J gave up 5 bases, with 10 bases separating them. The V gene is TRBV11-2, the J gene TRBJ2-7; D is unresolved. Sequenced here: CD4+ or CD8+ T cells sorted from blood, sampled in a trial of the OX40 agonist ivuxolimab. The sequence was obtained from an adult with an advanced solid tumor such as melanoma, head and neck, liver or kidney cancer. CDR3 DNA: TGTGCCAGCAGCCCAATGGGAAACGAGCAGTACTTC. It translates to CASSPMGNEQYF.